This TCR beta chain derives from a study of blood T cell repertoires in COVID-19. The assay was immunoSEQ multiplex PCR, and TCRdb's table has in-frame clones only and misses some. The sample shows under 250,000 clones, around 83% of them seen only once. Trimming at V came to 1 base and at J to 8 bases, leaving 7 bases not matched to a gene. This CDR3 has 16 residues. The germline V gene encodes CDR1 LGHDT and CDR2 YNNKEL (reference sequence). The sample was peripheral blood. This receptor was identified in a woman aged 45 to 65 with acute or convalescent COVID-19. The chain combines TRBV3-1 (or the pseudogene TRBV3-2) with TRBJ1-4, with TRBD1 matching 10 bases. The CDR3 region has the DNA TGTGCCAGCAGCCAAGTTTGGGGACAGGGGAGCGAAAAACTGTTTTTT. Its protein is CASSQVWGQGSEKLFF.